A selection of T cell receptor beta chains follows, all from one sample in a study of T-cell memory formation after mild COVID-19. TCRdb processed the 5' RACE reads anew with MiXCR; each CDR3 protein has one entry. This sample has 350,000 or so distinct CDR3 sequences; 21% occur once, and the top ten carry around 13%. The specimen sequenced was PBMCs or a T cell subset sorted from them (not recorded which). The receptor set was obtained from an adult woman who had mild COVID-19 (a few samples of this study predate the infection). Cell type and time point are not known. Each CDR3 is given with its conserved first and last residue. Fields, in order: V gene, J gene, clone size, CDR3 length, CDR3 protein. Not every row has a clone size; where given, it reads once, few, many or a size class.

V: TRBV12-3/TRBV12-4; J: TRBJ1-2; size: NA; length: 15; CDR3: CDSREDRGQNYGYTF
V: TRBV7-9; J: TRBJ2-3; size: NA; length: 17; CDR3: CASSLAALLKSTDTQYF
V: TRBV5-5; J: TRBJ2-5; size: NA; length: 16; CDR3: CASSFWLGLAGETQYF
V: TRBV5-1; J: TRBJ1-2; size: NA; length: 14; CDR3: CASSLDGREYGYTF
V: TRBV29-1; J: TRBJ2-1; size: few; length: 17; CDR3: CSVEGESSGGTYNEQFF
V: TRBV7-2; J: TRBJ2-2; size: few; length: 15; CDR3: CASSSGLAGTGELFF
V: TRBV5-1; J: TRBJ2-3; size: NA; length: 16; CDR3: CASSLGQGAPKDTQYF
V: TRBV7-8; J: TRBJ2-1; size: few; length: 13; CDR3: CASSIGTTHEQFF
V: TRBV19; J: TRBJ2-1; size: few; length: 14; CDR3: CASSIIGLRNEQFF
V: TRBV6-6; J: TRBJ1-5; size: NA; length: 16; CDR3: CASDSGVIREGQPQHF
V: TRBV14; J: TRBJ2-1; size: few; length: 16; CDR3: CASSQDRASGSHEQFF
V: TRBV7-3; J: TRBJ2-3; size: few; length: 14; CDR3: CASSIGGPTDTQYF
V: TRBV5-1; J: TRBJ2-2; size: NA; length: 17; CDR3: CASSPALAGEDTGELFF
V: TRBV6-5; J: TRBJ2-5; size: few; length: 15; CDR3: CASSDRTAYLETQYF
V: TRBV15; J: TRBJ1-1; size: few; length: 15; CDR3: CATSWGGLAGTEAFF
V: TRBV12-3/TRBV12-4; J: TRBJ2-3; size: many; length: 11; CDR3: CASSSGDTQYF
V: TRBV7-2; J: TRBJ2-3; size: few; length: 14; CDR3: CASSLKAGPDTQYF
V: TRBV6-5; J: TRBJ2-7; size: NA; length: 16; CDR3: CASSYSYRTNSYEQYF
V: TRBV6-5; J: TRBJ2-2; size: NA; length: 13; CDR3: CASSYAGPRELFF
V: TRBV7-9; J: TRBJ2-7; size: few; length: 15; CDR3: CASSLSTSPAYEQYF
V: TRBV20-1; J: TRBJ2-3; size: once; length: 15; CDR3: CSAGSDPRGADTQYF
V: TRBV6-1; J: TRBJ1-2; size: NA; length: 12; CDR3: CASTGPRYGYTF
V: TRBV6-5; J: TRBJ1-5; size: few; length: 13; CDR3: CASSVSRGQPQHF
V: TRBV27; J: TRBJ2-7; size: few; length: 14; CDR3: CASSLGRGGYEQYF
V: TRBV20-1; J: TRBJ2-3; size: NA; length: 14; CDR3: CSSEGDSNTDTQYF
V: TRBV5-5; J: TRBJ2-3; size: few; length: 16; CDR3: CASSLSSRGTTDTQYF
V: TRBV11-2; J: TRBJ2-7; size: few; length: 12; CDR3: CASSLQEYEQYF
V: TRBV5-4; J: TRBJ2-2; size: few; length: 16; CDR3: CASSFKLVGGTGELFF
V: TRBV20-1; J: TRBJ2-7; size: NA; length: 13; CDR3: CSAGRDTFGEQYF
V: TRBV6-5; J: TRBJ1-1; size: many; length: 16; CDR3: CASSRIGTELYTEAFF
V: TRBV5-1; J: TRBJ1-2; size: few; length: 14; CDR3: CASSPGQGANGYTF
V: TRBV9; J: TRBJ2-7; size: NA; length: 20; CDR3: CASSVGPPPGLAGQTYEQYF
V: TRBV15; J: TRBJ2-7; size: NA; length: 11; CDR3: CAFPSEYEQYF
V: TRBV9; J: TRBJ2-1; size: NA; length: 13; CDR3: CASSINHSGEQFF
V: TRBV5-1; J: TRBJ1-2; size: few; length: 16; CDR3: CASSLAFRLGIDGYTF
V: TRBV3-1; J: TRBJ1-2; size: NA; length: 17; CDR3: CASSHSGLPSGRYGYTF
V: TRBV7-2; J: TRBJ1-2; size: few; length: 13; CDR3: CASKDRGGYGYTF
V: TRBV6-1; J: TRBJ2-3; size: few; length: 15; CDR3: CASSGTGGMVDTQYF
V: TRBV11-3; J: TRBJ2-1; size: NA; length: 16; CDR3: CASSPIGSGSFNEQFF
V: TRBV15; J: TRBJ1-1; size: NA; length: 18; CDR3: CATSRRDRGGSPNTEAFF
V: TRBV9; J: TRBJ2-5; size: few; length: 15; CDR3: CASSPPTGGVETQYF
V: TRBV7-9; J: TRBJ2-5; size: few; length: 14; CDR3: CASSLTGVRETQYF
V: TRBV6-5; J: TRBJ1-2; size: NA; length: 14; CDR3: CASSRGTGNGGYTF
V: TRBV16; J: TRBJ1-2; size: NA; length: 13; CDR3: CASSRLEGYGYTF
V: TRBV9; J: TRBJ2-1; size: many; length: 14; CDR3: CASSVGTGFREQFF
V: TRBV20-1; J: TRBJ1-1; size: few; length: 14; CDR3: CSARPDREYLKAFF
V: TRBV7-2; J: TRBJ1-3; size: NA; length: 14; CDR3: CASSSRGGGNTIYF
V: TRBV12-3/TRBV12-4; J: TRBJ1-2; size: few; length: 12; CDR3: CASSFGAGGYTF
V: TRBV7-9; J: TRBJ2-5; size: NA; length: 15; CDR3: CASSPAGQVRETQYF
V: TRBV27; J: TRBJ2-5; size: few; length: 15; CDR3: CASSTSGGIQETQYF